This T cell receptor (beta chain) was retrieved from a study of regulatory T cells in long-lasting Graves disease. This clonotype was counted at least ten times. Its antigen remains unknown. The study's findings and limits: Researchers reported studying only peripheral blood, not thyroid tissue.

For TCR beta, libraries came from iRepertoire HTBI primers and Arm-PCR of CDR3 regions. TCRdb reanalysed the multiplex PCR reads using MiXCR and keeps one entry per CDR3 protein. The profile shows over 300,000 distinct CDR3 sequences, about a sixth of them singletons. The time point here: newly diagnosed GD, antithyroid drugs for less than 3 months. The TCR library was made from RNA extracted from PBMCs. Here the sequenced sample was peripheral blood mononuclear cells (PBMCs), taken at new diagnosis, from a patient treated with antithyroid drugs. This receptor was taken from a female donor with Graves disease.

CDR3 protein: CASSFGTMLNEQFF. Here the CDR3 DNA reads TGTGCCAGCAGCTTCGGGACCATGCTCAATGAGCAGTTCTTC. The J gene is TRBJ2-1, the V gene TRBV11-2, with D possibly called TRBD1 or TRBD2 (5 bases each). This CDR3 spans 14 amino acids. V dropped 3 bases and J dropped 6 bases, with 12 bases sitting between them. Germline V gene sequence: CDR1 SGHAT, CDR2 FQNNGV.